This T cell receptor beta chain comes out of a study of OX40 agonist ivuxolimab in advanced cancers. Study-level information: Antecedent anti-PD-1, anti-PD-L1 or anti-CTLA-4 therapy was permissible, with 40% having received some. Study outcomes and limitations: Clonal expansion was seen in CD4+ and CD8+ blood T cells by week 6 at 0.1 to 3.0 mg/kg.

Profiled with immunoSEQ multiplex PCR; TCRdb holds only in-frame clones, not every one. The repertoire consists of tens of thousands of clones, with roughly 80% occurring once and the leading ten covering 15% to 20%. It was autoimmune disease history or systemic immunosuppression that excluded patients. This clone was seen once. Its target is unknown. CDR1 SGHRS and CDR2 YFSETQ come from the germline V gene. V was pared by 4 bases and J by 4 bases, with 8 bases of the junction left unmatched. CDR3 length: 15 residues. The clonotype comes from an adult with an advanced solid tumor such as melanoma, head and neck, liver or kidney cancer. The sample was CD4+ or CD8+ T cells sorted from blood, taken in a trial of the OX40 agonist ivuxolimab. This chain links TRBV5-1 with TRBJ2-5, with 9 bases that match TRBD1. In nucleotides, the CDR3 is TGCGCCAGCAGCCCAGGACAGGGGAGCGGAGAGACCCAGTACTTC. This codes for CASSPGQGSGETQYF. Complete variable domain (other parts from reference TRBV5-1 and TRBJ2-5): KAGVTQTPRYLIKTRGQQVTLSCSPISGHRSVSWYQQTPGQGLQFLFEYFSETQRNKGNFPGRFSGRQFSNSRSEMNVSTLELGDSALYLCASSPGQGSGETQYFGPGTRLLVL.